The sequence of this T cell receptor beta chain was determined in a study of blood T cell repertoires in COVID-19. Study-wide background: Acute and convalescent COVID-19 samples came from the United States, Italy and Spain.

Per the study methods: For nucleated cells, counts were estimated from reference gene primer amplification. Produced via immunoSEQ multiplex PCR; TCRdb's table is partial and in-frame only. V, J and clone size are taken as reported in that table, and D and trimming were inferred from the DNA itself. The sample has 500,000 to 600,000 clones, 70% to 90% seen once. The germline V gene encodes CDR1 MDHEN and CDR2 SYDVKM. The CDR3 has 14 amino acids. V shed 3 bases and J shed 4 bases, with 13 bases lying between them. This sequence originates from a woman aged 45-59 years with COVID-19, enrolled during active disease. The sequenced sample was peripheral blood. The rearrangement joins TRBV28 to TRBJ2-7, with D possibly matching TRBD1 (5 bases). The CDR3 protein is CASSFQGGRYEQYF. The DNA for the CDR3 is TGTGCCAGCAGTTTTCAGGGTGGCCGGTACGAGCAGTACTTC. Filled out from reference TRBV28 and TRBJ2-7, the complete variable domain reads DVKVTQSSRYLVKRTGEKVFLECVQDMDHENMFWYRQDPGLGLRLIYFSYDVKMKEKGDIPEGYSVSREKKERFSLILESASTNQTSMYLCASSFQGGRYEQYFGPGTRLTVT.